This passage covers 27 T cell receptor beta chains from one sample sequenced in a study of shared clonotypes between healthy human individuals. Using immunoSEQ multiplex PCR, the repertoire was profiled, and TCRdb retains in-frame clones only, with some absent. The data hold 500,000 to 550,000 clones, with about 96% observed a single time. Specimen: naive CD4+ T cells sorted from blood. Subset meaning: CD45RA+ positively selected. These receptors were obtained from a woman aged 25 to 39 in good health.

V usage is TRBV27 and J usage is TRBJ2-2; maybe TRBD1 (5 bases). The ends were cut back, 6 bases at V and 7 bases at J, with 9 bases in the middle. The CDR3 extends over 12 amino acids. Germline assignment: CDR1 MNHEY and CDR2 SMNVEV (reference sequence). The CDR3 nucleotides read TGTGCCAGCAGCTGGGGCAGCGGGGAGCTGTTTTTT. It specifies CASSWGSGELFF.

J is TRBJ2-7 and V is TRBV5-6; D unclear. V lost 7 bases and J lost 7, with 12 bases in between. CDR3 length: 11 residues. Germline V gene lookup returns CDR1 SGHDT and CDR2 YYEEEE. The CDR3 region is CASPPSGEQYF. The CDR3 nucleotides are TGTGCCAGCCCCCCCTCCGGGGAGCAGTACTTC.

The chain couples TRBV5-1 to TRBJ2-5; 10 nucleotides match TRBD2. This CDR3 region has 16 residues. V was pared by 4 bases and J by 4 bases, with 10 bases of the junction left unmatched. Germline-derived CDR1 and CDR2 are SGHRS and YFSETQ. The CDR3 DNA is TGCGCCAGCAGCAATAGCGGGAGGCTCGGCGGAGAGACCCAGTACTTC. Amino acids: CASSNSGRLGGETQYF.

The chain links TRBV27 to TRBJ1-5; the D gene is possibly TRBD1 (6 bases). The CDR3 has 16 amino acids. Trimming stripped 4 bases from V and 1 base from J, with 14 bases between. From germline, CDR1 is MNHEY and CDR2 SMNVEV (reference sequence). The CDR3 is CASSSTQGQSNQPQHF. CDR3 coding DNA: TGTGCCAGCAGTTCGACGCAGGGGCAGAGCAATCAGCCCCAGCATTTT.

The sample holds one count of this clone. The genes are TRBV5-5 and TRBJ1-6; D is ambiguous. CDR1 and CDR2 (germline): SGHKS, YYEKEE (reference sequence). V gave up 0 bases and J gave up 8 bases, with 9 bases separating them. The CDR3 extends over 14 amino acids. CDR3 sequence reads: CASSLGLKDSPLHF. The DNA of the CDR3 is TGTGCCAGCAGCTTGGGGTTGAAGGATTCACCCCTCCACTTT.

This clone was detected once. The chain employs TRBV21-1 and TRBJ2-1; the tabulated D call, TRBD2, remains unverified against the DNA. TRBV21-1 is deemed a pseudogene. The CDR3 has 12 residues. The CDR3: CASSKVVDEQFF. In DNA form, the CDR3 reads TGTGCCAGCAGCAAAGTTGTCGATGAGCAGTTCTTC.

The chain has TRBV7-9 and TRBJ1-4; 9 nucleotides match TRBD1. The CDR3 has 15 amino acids. Trimming took 4 bases from V and 3 from J; bases not matched to a gene: 3. Per germline, CDR1 SEHNR and CDR2 FQNEAQ (reference sequence). CDR3 amino acids: CASSSRDRANEKLFF. The DNA for the CDR3 is TGTGCCAGCAGCTCTCGGGACAGGGCTAATGAAAAACTGTTTTTT. Together with reference TRBV7-9 and TRBJ1-4, the CDR3 gives the full variable domain: DTGVSQNPRHKITKRGQNVTFRCDPISEHNRLYWYRQTLGQGPEFLTYFQNEAQLEKSRLLSDRFSAERPKGSFSTLEIQRTEQGDSAMYLCASSSRDRANEKLFFGSGTQLSVL.

V gene TRBV29-1 combines with J gene TRBJ2-3; D is ambiguous. The CDR3 is 13 residues long. CDR1 and CDR2 from the germline V gene are SQVTM and ANQGSEA. Trimming took off 5 bases at V and 1 base at J, with 10 bases between the two ends. The CDR3: CSVQVSGTDTQYF. CDR3 DNA: TGCAGCGTTCAAGTCAGCGGCACAGATACGCAGTATTTT.

J is TRBJ1-6 and V is TRBV27; D not certain. Germline V gives CDR1 MNHEY, CDR2 SMNVEV (reference sequence). The ends were cut back, 5 bases at V and 0 bases at J, with 11 bases in the middle. The CDR3 sequence is 16 residues long. The CDR3 loop reads CASSPTASSYNSPLHF. In DNA form, the CDR3 reads TGTGCCAGCAGTCCGACCGCGAGCTCCTATAATTCACCCCTCCACTTT.

This rearrangement joins TRBV9 to TRBJ2-5; possibly TRBD1 for D (6 bases). This CDR3 has 14 amino acids. Germline CDR1 and CDR2: SGDLS and YYNGEE. Trimming pared 3 bases from V and 4 bases from J, leaving 13 bases between. The chain's CDR3 is CASSALQGGETQYF. DNA for the CDR3: TGTGCCAGCAGCGCGCTCCAAGGGGGAGAGACCCAGTACTTC.

This chain connects TRBV6-5 to TRBJ2-5; 8 bases map to TRBD1. This CDR3 contains 13 residues. With 5 bases clipped from V and 5 bases from J, the junction kept 4 bases outside the gene matches. Per the germline V gene, CDR1 is MNHEY and CDR2 is SVGAGI. CDR3 DNA: TGTGCCAGCAGTCGCAGGGGGCCGGAGACCCAGTACTTC. It specifies CASSRRGPETQYF.

This clone appeared once. The CDR3 reads CASSRDQQETQYF. In DNA form, the CDR3 reads TGTGCCAGCAGCAGAGACCAGCAAGAGACCCAGTACTTC. This chain connects TRBV5-6 to TRBJ2-5; D remains unclear. Trimming cost V 4 bases and J 2 bases, with 9 bases left between them. Germline CDR1 and CDR2: SGHDT and YYEEEE. The CDR3 runs 13 residues.

The chain recombines TRBV5-4 with TRBJ2-3; 11 nucleotides match TRBD2. The CDR3 length is 16 residues. V shed 1 base, J shed 1 base, and the junction held 2 bases outside the gene matches. Germline V lookup: CDR1 SGHNT, CDR2 YYREEE (reference sequence). The CDR3 loop reads CASSLKLAGGTDTQYF. The CDR3 DNA is TGTGCCAGCAGCTTGAAACTAGCGGGGGGCACAGATACGCAGTATTTT.

For the CDR3, the DNA is TGTGCCAGCAGTTTTGGACAGGGGGCGAAGCGCAATCAGCCCCAGCATTTT. This translates into CASSFGQGAKRNQPQHF. The rearrangement joins TRBV28 to TRBJ1-5; 11 bases map to TRBD1. The CDR3 length is 17 residues. The trim removed 3 bases at V and 2 bases at J, leaving 6 bases unmatched. Germline V gene lookup returns CDR1 MDHEN and CDR2 SYDVKM.

The chain recombines TRBV7-9 with TRBJ2-5; D not certain. V was pared by 3 bases and J by 0 bases, with 8 bases between. CDR1 SEHNR and CDR2 FQNEAQ come from the germline V gene (reference sequence). The CDR3 runs to 14 residues. The CDR3 DNA reads as TGTGCCAGCAGCTTCGTGGGTTACCAAGAGACCCAGTACTTC. Translating it yields CASSFVGYQETQYF.

The genes are TRBV5-1 and TRBJ2-7; 10 nucleotides agree with TRBD2. CDR1 is SGHRS and CDR2 is YFSETQ in the germline V gene. The CDR3 covers 16 residues. J gave up 4 bases and V 4 bases, and 11 bases lay outside the gene matches. CDR3 protein: CASSGGLAAESYEQYF. As DNA, the CDR3 is TGCGCCAGCAGCGGAGGACTAGCGGCTGAATCTTACGAGCAGTACTTC.

The V and J genes are TRBV1 and TRBJ1-1. TRBV1 is annotated as a pseudogene. The CDR3 consists of 20 residues. The CDR3 reads CTSSQDSRAQISIMNTEAFF. CDR3 DNA: TGCACCAGCAGCCAAGATTCGAGGGCGCAGATTAGTATAATGAACACTGAAGCTTTCTTT.

This chain links TRBV18 with TRBJ1-3; 7 bases map to TRBD1. Germline loops: CDR1 KGHSH, CDR2 LQKENI. The CDR3 has 12 residues. J gave up 9 bases and V 3 bases, and 2 bases lay outside the gene matches. The CDR3 region has the DNA TGTGCCAGCTCACCCGACAGGGCCACCATATATTTT. It is translated as CASSPDRATIYF.

This clone showed up just once. The chain couples TRBV18 to TRBJ1-3; weak D call: TRBD1 (5 bases). The germline V gene has CDR1 KGHSH and CDR2 LQKENI. V was shortened by 1 base and J by 8 bases, with 15 bases between the two germline ends. The CDR3 extends over 15 amino acids. In DNA, the CDR3 is TGTGCCAGCTCACCACGCCAGGGTGTTTCGTACACCATATATTTT. Translation gives CASSPRQGVSYTIYF.

This chain joins TRBV5-1 and TRBJ2-2, with D possibly being TRBD2 (5 bases). The germline gives CDR1 SGHRS, CDR2 YFSETQ. CDR3 length: 15 residues. The V and J ends lost 5 bases and 5 bases respectively, with 16 bases between them. The CDR3 reads CASRPGSVPTGELFF. DNA of the CDR3: TGCGCCAGCAGACCGGGATCGGTTCCGACCGGGGAGCTGTTTTTT. The full variable domain, completed using reference TRBV5-1 and TRBJ2-2, is KAGVTQTPRYLIKTRGQQVTLSCSPISGHRSVSWYQQTPGQGLQFLFEYFSETQRNKGNFPGRFSGRQFSNSRSEMNVSTLELGDSALYLCASRPGSVPTGELFFGEGSRLTVL.

J is TRBJ2-7 and V is TRBV6-5, with D possibly TRBD1 on 6 matching bases. V was cut by 1 base and J by 0 bases, with 10 bases left in between. Germline assignment: CDR1 MNHEY and CDR2 SVGAGI. This CDR3 is 15 amino acids long. CDR3 coding DNA: TGTGCCAGCAGTTACTGGGACAAGGGCTCCTACGAGCAGTACTTC. This translates into CASSYWDKGSYEQYF.

This chain links TRBV18 with TRBJ2-7; D might be TRBD2 (5 bases). The ends were cut back, 6 bases at V and 7 bases at J, with 16 bases in the middle. Germline CDR1 KGHSH, CDR2 LQKENI. The CDR3 extends over 13 amino acids. The CDR3 is CASSHDYLREQYF. The CDR3 bases are TGTGCCAGCTCCCACGACTACCTTAGGGAGCAGTACTTC.

In DNA, the CDR3 is TGTGCCAGCAGTACGGGACAGGGATGGACTGAAGCTTTCTTT. Residues: CASSTGQGWTEAFF. The gene calls are TRBV6-1 and TRBJ1-1; 9 bases are shared with TRBD1. V lost 5 bases and J lost 5; bases outside the gene matches: 6. This CDR3 region has 14 residues. CDR1 and CDR2 (germline): MNHNS, SASEGT.

The chain carries TRBV28 and TRBJ1-3; 9 nucleotides line up with TRBD1. Trimming cost V 5 bases and J 3 bases; bases outside gene matches: 11. This CDR3 has 17 amino acids. Looked up from germline, CDR1 is MDHEN and CDR2 is SYDVKM. This CDR3 reads CASSLTSGQGIGNTIYF. CDR3 in DNA: TGTGCCAGCAGTCTCACCTCGGGACAGGGTATTGGAAACACCATATATTTT.

V and J are TRBV6-6 and TRBJ2-5; TRBD1 matches 7 bases. CDR3 length: 16 amino acids. V lost 2 bases, J lost 2 bases, and 8 bases stayed unmatched. Germline V lookup: CDR1 MNHNY, CDR2 SVGAGI (reference sequence). Here the CDR3 reads CASSYPLGQAQETQYF. The CDR3, as DNA: TGTGCCAGCAGTTACCCCCTCGGACAGGCGCAAGAGACCCAGTACTTC.

The V gene is TRBV5-1, the J gene TRBJ2-7; 7 bases line up with TRBD2. The length of the CDR3 is 15 residues. Looked up from germline, CDR1 is SGHRS and CDR2 is YFSETQ. V shed 0 bases, J shed 4 bases, and the junction held 7 bases outside the gene matches. The chain's CDR3 is CASSLGGGGSYEQYF. The CDR3 nucleotides are TGCGCCAGCAGCTTGGGTGGTGGCGGGAGTTACGAGCAGTACTTC.

The chain combines TRBV6-5 with TRBJ2-7; D remains unclear. The CDR3 covers 13 residues. Germline CDR1 MNHEY, CDR2 SVGAGI. Between the trimmed V and J ends, which lost 5 bases and 5 bases, there was a span of 13 bases. The CDR3: CASSLRERHEQYF. The CDR3 DNA reads TGTGCCAGCAGTCTTAGAGAACGTCACGAGCAGTACTTC.